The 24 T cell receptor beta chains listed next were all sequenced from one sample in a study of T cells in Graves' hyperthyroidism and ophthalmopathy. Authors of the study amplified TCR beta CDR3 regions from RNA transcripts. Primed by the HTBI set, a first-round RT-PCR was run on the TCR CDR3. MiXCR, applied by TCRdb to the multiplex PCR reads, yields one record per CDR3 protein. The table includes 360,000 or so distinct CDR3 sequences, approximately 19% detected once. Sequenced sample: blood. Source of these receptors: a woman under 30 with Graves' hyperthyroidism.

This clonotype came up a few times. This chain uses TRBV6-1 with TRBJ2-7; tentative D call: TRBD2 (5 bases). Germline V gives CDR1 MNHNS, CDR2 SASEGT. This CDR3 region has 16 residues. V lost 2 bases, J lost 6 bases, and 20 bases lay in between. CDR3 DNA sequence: TGTGCCAGCAGTGAATGGGCCAGACCGGGATTATCCGAGCAGTACTTC. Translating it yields CASSEWARPGLSEQYF.

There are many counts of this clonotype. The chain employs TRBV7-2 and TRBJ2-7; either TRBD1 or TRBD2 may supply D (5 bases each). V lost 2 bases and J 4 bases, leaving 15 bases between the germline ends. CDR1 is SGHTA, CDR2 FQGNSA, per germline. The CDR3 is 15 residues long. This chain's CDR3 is CASSLIGTEAYEQYF. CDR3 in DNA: TGTGCCAGCAGCTTAATCGGGACCGAAGCATACGAGCAGTACTTC.

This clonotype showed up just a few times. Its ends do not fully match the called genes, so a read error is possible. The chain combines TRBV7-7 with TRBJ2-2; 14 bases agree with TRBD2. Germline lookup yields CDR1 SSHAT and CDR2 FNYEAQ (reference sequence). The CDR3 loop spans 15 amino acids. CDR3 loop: CASSPGLAGAGELFF. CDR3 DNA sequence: TGTGCTAGCAGCCCGGGACTAGCGGGGGCCGGGGAGCTGTTTTTT.

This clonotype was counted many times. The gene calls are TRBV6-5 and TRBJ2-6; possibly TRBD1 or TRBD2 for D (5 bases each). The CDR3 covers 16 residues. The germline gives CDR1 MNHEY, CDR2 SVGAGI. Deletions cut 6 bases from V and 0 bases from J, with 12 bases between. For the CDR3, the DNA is TGTGCCAGCAGCGCCGAGGGGTTCTCTGGGGCCAACGTCCTGACTTTC. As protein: CASSAEGFSGANVLTF.

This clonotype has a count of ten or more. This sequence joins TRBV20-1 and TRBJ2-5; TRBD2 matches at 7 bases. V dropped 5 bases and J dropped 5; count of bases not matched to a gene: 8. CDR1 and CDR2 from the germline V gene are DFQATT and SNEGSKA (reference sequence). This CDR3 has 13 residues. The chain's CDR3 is CSARLRGKETQYF. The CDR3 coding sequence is TGCAGTGCTCGTCTGCGGGGGAAGGAGACCCAGTACTTC.

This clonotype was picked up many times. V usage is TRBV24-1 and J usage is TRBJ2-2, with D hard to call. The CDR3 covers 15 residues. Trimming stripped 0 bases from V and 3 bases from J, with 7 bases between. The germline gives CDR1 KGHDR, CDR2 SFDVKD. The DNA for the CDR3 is TGTGCCACCAGTGATTTGCAAGTTGACACCGGGGAGCTGTTTTTT. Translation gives CATSDLQVDTGELFF.

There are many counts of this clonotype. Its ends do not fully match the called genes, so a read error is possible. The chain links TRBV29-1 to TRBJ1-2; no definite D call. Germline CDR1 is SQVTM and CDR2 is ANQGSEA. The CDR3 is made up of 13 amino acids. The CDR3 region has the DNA TGCAGCGTTGATCAATTAGCTAACCATGGCTACACCTTC. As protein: CSVDQLANHGYTF.

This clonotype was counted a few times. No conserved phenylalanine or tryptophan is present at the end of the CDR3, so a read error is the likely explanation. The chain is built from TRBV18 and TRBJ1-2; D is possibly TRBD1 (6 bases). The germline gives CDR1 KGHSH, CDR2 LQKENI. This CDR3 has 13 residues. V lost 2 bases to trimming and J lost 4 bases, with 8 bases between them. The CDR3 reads CASSPGQLYGYTY. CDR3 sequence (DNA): TGTGCCAGCTCACCAGGACAGCTCTATGGCTACACCTAC.

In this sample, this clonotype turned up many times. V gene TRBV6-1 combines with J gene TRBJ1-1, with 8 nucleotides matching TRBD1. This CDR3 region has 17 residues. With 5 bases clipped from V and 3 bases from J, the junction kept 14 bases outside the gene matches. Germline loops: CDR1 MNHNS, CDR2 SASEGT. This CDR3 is CASSTWTGNRDYTEAFF. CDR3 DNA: TGTGCCAGCAGTACCTGGACAGGGAATAGGGATTACACTGAAGCTTTCTTT.

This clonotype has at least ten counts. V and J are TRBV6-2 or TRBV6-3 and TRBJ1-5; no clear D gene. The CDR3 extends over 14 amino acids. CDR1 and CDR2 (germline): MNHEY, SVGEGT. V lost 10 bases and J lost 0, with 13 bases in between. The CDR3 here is CATKSVLSNQPQHF. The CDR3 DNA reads TGTGCCACCAAGTCCGTGCTTAGCAATCAGCCCCAGCATTTT.

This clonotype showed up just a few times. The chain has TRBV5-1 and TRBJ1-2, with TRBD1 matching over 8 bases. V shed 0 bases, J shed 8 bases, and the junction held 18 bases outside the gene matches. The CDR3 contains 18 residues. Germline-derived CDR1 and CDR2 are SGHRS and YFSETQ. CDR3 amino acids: CASSLAFPRQGPPYGYTF. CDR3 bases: TGCGCCAGCAGCTTGGCCTTTCCCCGACAGGGGCCGCCGTACGGCTACACCTTC.

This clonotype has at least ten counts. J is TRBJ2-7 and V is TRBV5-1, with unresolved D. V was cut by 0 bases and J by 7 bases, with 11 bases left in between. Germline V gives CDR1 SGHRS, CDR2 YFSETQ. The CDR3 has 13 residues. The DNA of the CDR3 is TGCGCCAGCAGCTTGGGAGTGGACGGGGAGCAGTACTTC. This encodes CASSLGVDGEQYF.

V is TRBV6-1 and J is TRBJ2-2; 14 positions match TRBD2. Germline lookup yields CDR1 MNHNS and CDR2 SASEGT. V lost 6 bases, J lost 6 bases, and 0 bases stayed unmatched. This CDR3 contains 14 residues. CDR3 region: CASRTSGGAGELFF. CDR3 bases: TGTGCCAGCAGGACTAGCGGGGGGGCCGGGGAGCTGTTTTTT.

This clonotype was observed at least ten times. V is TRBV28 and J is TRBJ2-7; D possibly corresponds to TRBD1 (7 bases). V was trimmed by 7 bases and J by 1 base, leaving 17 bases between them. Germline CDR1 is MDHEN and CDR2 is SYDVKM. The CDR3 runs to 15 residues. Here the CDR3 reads CASIPQGGASYEQYF. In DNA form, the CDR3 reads TGTGCCAGCATACCCCAGGGGGGCGCATCCTACGAGCAGTACTTC. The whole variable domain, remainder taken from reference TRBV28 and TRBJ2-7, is DVKVTQSSRYLVKRTGEKVFLECVQDMDHENMFWYRQDPGLGLRLIYFSYDVKMKEKGDIPEGYSVSREKKERFSLILESASTNQTSMYLCASIPQGGASYEQYFGPGTRLTVT.

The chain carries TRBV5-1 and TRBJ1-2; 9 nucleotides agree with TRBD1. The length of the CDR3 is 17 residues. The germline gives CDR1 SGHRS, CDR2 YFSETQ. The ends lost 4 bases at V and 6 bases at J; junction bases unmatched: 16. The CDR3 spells CASSRDGTGRVGDGYTF. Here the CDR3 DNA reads TGCGCCAGCAGCCGAGACGGGACAGGGCGGGTTGGTGATGGCTACACCTTC.

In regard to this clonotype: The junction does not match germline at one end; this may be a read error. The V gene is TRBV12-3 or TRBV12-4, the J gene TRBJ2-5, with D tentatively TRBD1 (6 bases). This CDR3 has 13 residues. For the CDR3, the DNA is TGTTCCAGCTCCCTGGGGCAGGGGGAGACCCAGTACTTC. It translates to CSSSLGQGETQYF.

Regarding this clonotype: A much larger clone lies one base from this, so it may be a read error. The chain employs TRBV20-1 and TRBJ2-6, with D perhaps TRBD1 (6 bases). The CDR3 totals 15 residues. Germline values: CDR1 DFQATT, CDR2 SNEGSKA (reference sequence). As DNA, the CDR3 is TGCAGTGCGGATACAGGGTCCTCTGAGGCCAACGTCCTGACTTTC. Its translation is CSADTGSSEANVLTF.

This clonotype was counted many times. CDR3 nucleotide sequence: TGCGCCAGCAGCCAAGTAGGAAGCGGGGGCCTAGGGTACGAGCAGTACTTC. Protein: CASSQVGSGGLGYEQYF. V is TRBV4-1 and J is TRBJ2-7; TRBD2 matches 8 bases. Losses at the gene ends were 1 base for V and 4 bases for J; bases not matched to a gene: 12. Germline V CDR1 and CDR2: MGHRA, YSYEKL. The CDR3 runs 17 residues.

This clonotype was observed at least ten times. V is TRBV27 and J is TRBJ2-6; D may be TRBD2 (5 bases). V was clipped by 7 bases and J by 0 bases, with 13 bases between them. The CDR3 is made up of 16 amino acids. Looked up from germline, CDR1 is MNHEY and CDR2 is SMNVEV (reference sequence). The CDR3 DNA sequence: TGTGCCAGCACCAAATTGGGGAGCTCTGGGGCCAACGTCCTGACTTTC. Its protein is CASTKLGSSGANVLTF.

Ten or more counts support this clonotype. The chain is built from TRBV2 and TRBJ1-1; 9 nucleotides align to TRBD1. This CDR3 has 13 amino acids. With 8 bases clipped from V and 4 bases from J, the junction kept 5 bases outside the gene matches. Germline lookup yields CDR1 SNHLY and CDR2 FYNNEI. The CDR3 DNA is TGTGCCAGCTTATTGACAGGGGGCACTGAAGCTTTCTTT. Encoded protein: CASLLTGGTEAFF. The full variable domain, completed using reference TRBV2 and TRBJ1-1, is EPEVTQTPSHQVTQMGQEVILRCVPISNHLYFYWYRQILGQKVEFLVSFYNNEISEKSEIFDDQFSVERPDGSNFTLKIRSTKLEDSAMYFCASLLTGGTEAFFGQGTRLTVV.

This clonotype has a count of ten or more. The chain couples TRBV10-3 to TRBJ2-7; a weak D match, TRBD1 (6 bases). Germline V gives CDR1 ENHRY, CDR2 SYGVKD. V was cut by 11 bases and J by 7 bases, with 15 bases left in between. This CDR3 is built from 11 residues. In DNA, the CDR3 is TGTGCCTCCTATCAGGGGTGGGAGCAGTACTTC. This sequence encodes CASYQGWEQYF.

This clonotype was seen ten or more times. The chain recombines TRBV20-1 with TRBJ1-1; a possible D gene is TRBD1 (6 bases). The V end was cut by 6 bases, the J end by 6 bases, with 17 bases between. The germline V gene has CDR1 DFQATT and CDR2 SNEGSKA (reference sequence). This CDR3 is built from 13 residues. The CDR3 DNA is TGCAGTGCCACACAGGGATTTCGCGCTGAAGCTTTCTTT. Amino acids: CSATQGFRAEAFF.

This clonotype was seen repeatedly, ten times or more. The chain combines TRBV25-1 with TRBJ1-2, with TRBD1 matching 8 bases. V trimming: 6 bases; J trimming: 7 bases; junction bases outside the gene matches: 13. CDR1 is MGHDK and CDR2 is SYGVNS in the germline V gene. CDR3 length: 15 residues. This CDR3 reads CASSEGPHRGFGYTF. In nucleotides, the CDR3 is TGTGCCAGCAGCGAAGGGCCCCACAGGGGGTTTGGCTACACCTTC.

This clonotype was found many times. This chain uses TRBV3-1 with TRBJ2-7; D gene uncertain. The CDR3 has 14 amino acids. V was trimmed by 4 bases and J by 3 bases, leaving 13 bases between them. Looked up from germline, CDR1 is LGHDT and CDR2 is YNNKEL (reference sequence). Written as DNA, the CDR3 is TGTGCCAGCAGCCCTTCTAGGTCGGGCTACGAGCAGTACTTC. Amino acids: CASSPSRSGYEQYF.